Each of the 7 T cell receptor beta chains below was sequenced from the same sample in a study of blood T cells in healthy people across ages (dated by TCRdb to the mid-2010s). The protocol used for the library was 5' RACE. The instrument given in TCRdb is Illumina HiSeq 2500. The second PCR ran for about 6 to 11 cycles and used a J-beta primer mix along with a sample-barcoded 5' primer. TCRdb applied fastp at Q25 and MiXCR to the public reads, then kept only in-frame beta chains. All rows with the same CDR3 protein become a single entry with the most common DNA and genes. This sample comprises about 940,000 distinct CDR3 sequences, around 49% of them detected only once. 13% of the sample comes from the top ten. Sequences were obtained from blood. The receptor source for this set is a man aged 25-45 years in good health.

The sample holds a few counts of this clonotype. This could be a read error, since a much larger clone is one nucleotide away. The V call is TRBV27, the J call TRBJ1-2; D is ambiguous. The CDR3 is 14 residues long. The germline CDR1 and CDR2 sequences are MNHEY and SMNVEV (reference sequence). V was cut by 6 bases and J by 0 bases, with 11 bases left in between. The CDR3 nucleotides are TGTGCCAGCAGCTCATGGGAGGCTAACTATGGCTACACCTTC. The encoded protein is CASSSWEANYGYTF.

The chain couples TRBV18 to TRBJ1-2; D is ambiguous. Germline lookup yields CDR1 KGHSH and CDR2 LQKENI. CDR3 length: 14 residues. The V end was cut by 2 bases, the J end by 7 bases, with 14 bases between. The CDR3 DNA reads TGTGCCAGCTCACCAACCACGGACGGCGGTGGCTACACCTTC. Amino acid sequence: CASSPTTDGGGYTF.

This clonotype has only a few counts. In nucleotides, the CDR3 is TGTGCCAGCAGCGGGATTGGGACAGGGGCGAGCACAGATACGCAGTATTTT. Translating it yields CASSGIGTGASTDTQYF. The rearrangement uses TRBV9 and TRBJ2-3, with 10 bases matching TRBD1. J was trimmed by 0 bases and V by 3 bases; bases with no gene match: 7. The CDR3 contains 17 residues. Germline-derived CDR1 and CDR2 are SGDLS and YYNGEE.

This clonotype turned up a few times. The chain combines TRBV20-1 with TRBJ1-2; D not certain. V was cut by 0 bases and J by 8 bases, with 7 bases left in between. The CDR3 is 11 amino acids. Germline loops: CDR1 DFQATT, CDR2 SNEGSKA (reference sequence). The CDR3 protein is CSARDAPGYTF. Here the CDR3 DNA reads TGCAGTGCTAGAGATGCCCCGGGCTACACCTTC.

V usage is TRBV29-1 and J usage is TRBJ2-1, with D unresolved. Germline values: CDR1 SQVTM, CDR2 ANQGSEA. Trimming took off 8 bases at V and 2 bases at J, with 13 bases between the two ends. The CDR3 is 13 residues long. The chain's CDR3 is CSSRIVTYNEQFF. CDR3 sequence (DNA): TGCAGCTCCCGGATCGTTACCTACAATGAGCAGTTCTTC.

The chain recombines TRBV28 with TRBJ2-7, with D hard to call. Trimming took 6 bases from V and 0 from J, leaving 12 bases between them. This CDR3 is built from 14 residues. Germline lookup yields CDR1 MDHEN and CDR2 SYDVKM. The CDR3 sequence is CASRMQTVSYEQYF. The DNA of the CDR3 is TGTGCCAGCAGGATGCAGACGGTCTCCTACGAGCAGTACTTC.

This chain uses TRBV28 with TRBJ2-7; D may match TRBD1 or TRBD2 (5 bases each). CDR3 length: 14 residues. V was trimmed by 9 bases and J by 0 bases, leaving 15 bases between them. Germline CDR1 is MDHEN and CDR2 is SYDVKM. CDR3 DNA sequence: TGTGCCAGTTCGACGGGGCTTAGCTCCTACGAGCAGTACTTC. It codes for CASSTGLSSYEQYF.